These T cell receptor beta chains were read from a single sample in a study of regulatory T cells in long-lasting Graves disease. TCRdb re-derived calls from the multiplex PCR reads in MiXCR, one entry per CDR3 protein. The sample yields under 500,000 distinct CDR3 sequences, roughly 20% seen once. Sample: peripheral blood mononuclear cells (PBMCs), taken when the disease was refractory, from a patient treated with antithyroid drugs. The receptors were gathered from a female donor with Graves disease. CDR3s include the opening cysteine and the closing phenylalanine or tryptophan. A D gene is named only where the DNA matches it firmly. The size field is filled for only some rows; it gives once, few, many or a size class.

d_gene: TRBD2
abundance: .
j_gene: TRBJ2-2
v_gene: TRBV7-9
CDR3nt: TGTGCCAGCAGATCGCGGGGGATATCGGGAGGCCACGGCACCGGGGAGCTGTTTTTT
CDR3aa: CASRSRGISGGHGTGELFF

d_gene: .
abundance: .
j_gene: TRBJ2-6
v_gene: TRBV19
CDR3nt: TGTGCCAGTAGTATAGGGCGGTCTGGGGCCAACGTCCTGACTTTC
CDR3aa: CASSIGRSGANVLTF

d_gene: TRBD1
abundance: many
j_gene: TRBJ1-4
v_gene: TRBV28
CDR3nt: TGTGCCATCGGAAGGACAGGGAGCAATGAAAAACTGTTTTTT
CDR3aa: CAIGRTGSNEKLFF

d_gene: .
abundance: .
j_gene: TRBJ2-4
v_gene: TRBV5-6
CDR3nt: TGTGCCAGCAGCTTGTGGGGGGCCCAGATCAATCAACAACAGTACTTC
CDR3aa: CASSLWGAQINQQQYF

d_gene: .
abundance: many
j_gene: TRBJ1-6
v_gene: TRBV12-3/TRBV12-4
CDR3nt: TGTGCCAGCAGCCTAGGAGGTTTGAATTCACCCCTCCACTTT
CDR3aa: CASSLGGLNSPLHF

d_gene: TRBD2
abundance: .
j_gene: TRBJ2-2
v_gene: TRBV9
CDR3nt: TGTGCCAGCAGCTCTACGGCGGGAGATACCGGGGAGCTGTTTTTT
CDR3aa: CASSSTAGDTGELFF

d_gene: TRBD1
abundance: few
j_gene: TRBJ1-2
v_gene: TRBV10-3
CDR3nt: TGTGCCATCGCGGGACAGGGGATAGGTGGCTACACCTTC
CDR3aa: CAIAGQGIGGYTF

d_gene: .
abundance: once
j_gene: TRBJ1-6
v_gene: TRBV11-2
CDR3nt: TGTGCCAGCAGCTTAGGAATGCCACCCCTCCACTTT
CDR3aa: CASSLGMPPLHF

d_gene: TRBD1
abundance: many
j_gene: TRBJ2-7
v_gene: TRBV7-9
CDR3nt: TGTGCCAGCAGCACCTCCGGGACAGAAGACTACGAGCAGTACTTC
CDR3aa: CASSTSGTEDYEQYF

d_gene: .
abundance: .
j_gene: TRBJ2-2
v_gene: TRBV6-1
CDR3nt: TGTGCCAGCAGTGGGGACTTGAACACCGGGGAGCTGTTTTTT
CDR3aa: CASSGDLNTGELFF

d_gene: .
abundance: .
j_gene: TRBJ2-7
v_gene: TRBV19
CDR3nt: TGTGCCAGTAGTACACAGGGCCAGGGGTACGAGCAGTACTTC
CDR3aa: CASSTQGQGYEQYF

d_gene: TRBD2
abundance: few
j_gene: TRBJ2-7
v_gene: TRBV5-1
CDR3nt: TGCGCCAGCAGCCCCGGGACTAAGGTCTTCTACGAGCAGTACTTC
CDR3aa: CASSPGTKVFYEQYF

d_gene: .
abundance: .
j_gene: TRBJ1-1
v_gene: TRBV7-2
CDR3nt: TGCGCCAGCAGCCAAGTCATCACTCAGAACACTGAAGCTTTCTTT
CDR3aa: CASSQVITQNTEAFF

d_gene: TRBD2
abundance: many
j_gene: TRBJ2-2
v_gene: TRBV6-5
CDR3nt: TGTGCCAGCAGTTACCTTTCTAGCGGGGAAAGACCCTCGAACACCGGGGAGCTGTTTTTT
CDR3aa: CASSYLSSGERPSNTGELFF

d_gene: TRBD1
abundance: many
j_gene: TRBJ2-6
v_gene: TRBV2
CDR3nt: TGTGCCAGCAGCAAGCGGACAGGGTCTGGGGCCAACGTCCTGACTTTC
CDR3aa: CASSKRTGSGANVLTF

d_gene: .
abundance: many
j_gene: TRBJ1-3
v_gene: TRBV28
CDR3nt: TGTGCCAGCCACCACGCCGTAGGGGTTGAATCTGGAAACACCATATATTTT
CDR3aa: CASHHAVGVESGNTIYF

d_gene: .
abundance: .
j_gene: TRBJ2-7
v_gene: TRBV20-1
CDR3nt: TGCAGTGCTAGAAGCGCGAACTCCTACGAGCAGTACTTC
CDR3aa: CSARSANSYEQYF

d_gene: TRBD2
abundance: .
j_gene: TRBJ2-3
v_gene: TRBV6-1
CDR3nt: TGTGCCAGCAGCAGGTGGGACTACGAACCAACAGATACGCAGTATTTT
CDR3aa: CASSRWDYEPTDTQYF

d_gene: TRBD2
abundance: .
j_gene: TRBJ2-1
v_gene: TRBV6-1
CDR3nt: TGTGCCAGCAGTCACATAAGAGGACTAGCAGGGGATGAGCAGTTCTTC
CDR3aa: CASSHIRGLAGDEQFF

d_gene: .
abundance: few
j_gene: TRBJ2-5
v_gene: TRBV29-1
CDR3nt: TGCAGCGTCGCTTCAATCCAGGGAGGGGGCAAAGAGACCCAGTACTTC
CDR3aa: CSVASIQGGGKETQYF

d_gene: .
abundance: many
j_gene: TRBJ2-2
v_gene: TRBV6-5
CDR3nt: TGTGCCAGCAGTTACTCGAGTACCGGGGAGCTGTTTTTT
CDR3aa: CASSYSSTGELFF

d_gene: .
abundance: many
j_gene: TRBJ1-1
v_gene: TRBV20-1
CDR3nt: TGCAGTGCCCCGACAGCGGGAACTGAAGCTTTCTTT
CDR3aa: CSAPTAGTEAFF

d_gene: .
abundance: few
j_gene: TRBJ2-2
v_gene: TRBV7-2
CDR3nt: TGTGCCAGCAGCCCACGGCGGGGTGGGGCCGGGGAGCTGTTTTTT
CDR3aa: CASSPRRGGAGELFF

d_gene: .
abundance: many
j_gene: TRBJ2-4
v_gene: TRBV2
CDR3nt: TGTGCCAGCAGTGGCGGAGTTGGGGGAAACATTCAGTACTTC
CDR3aa: CASSGGVGGNIQYF

d_gene: .
abundance: many
j_gene: TRBJ1-5
v_gene: TRBV28
CDR3nt: TGTGCCAGCAGGCCCTCCGGACCTAGCAATCAGCCCCAGCATTTT
CDR3aa: CASRPSGPSNQPQHF

d_gene: TRBD1
abundance: many
j_gene: TRBJ1-2
v_gene: TRBV7-2
CDR3nt: TGTGCCAGCAGCGCGGGACAGGGTCATGGCTACACCTTC
CDR3aa: CASSAGQGHGYTF

d_gene: TRBD1
abundance: .
j_gene: TRBJ1-1
v_gene: TRBV30
CDR3nt: TGTGCCTGGACCCCTGTACTGGGACAGACAAGGGACACTGAAGCTTTCTTT
CDR3aa: CAWTPVLGQTRDTEAFF

d_gene: .
abundance: many
j_gene: TRBJ2-7
v_gene: TRBV15
CDR3nt: TGTGCCAACCAGGGAGCCGAACCTCCCTACGAGCAGTACTTC
CDR3aa: CANQGAEPPYEQYF

d_gene: .
abundance: .
j_gene: TRBJ1-3
v_gene: TRBV28
CDR3nt: TGTGCCAGCAGTCCCAGGTGGAGCGGAAACACCATATATTTT
CDR3aa: CASSPRWSGNTIYF

d_gene: .
abundance: .
j_gene: TRBJ2-4
v_gene: TRBV28
CDR3nt: TGTGCCAGCAGTTTATTGGCCGCAAAAAACATTCAGTACTTC
CDR3aa: CASSLLAAKNIQYF

d_gene: .
abundance: .
j_gene: TRBJ2-7
v_gene: TRBV28
CDR3nt: TGTGCCAGCAGTTCCACTAGGGACGAGCAGTACTTC
CDR3aa: CASSSTRDEQYF

d_gene: .
abundance: .
j_gene: TRBJ1-4
v_gene: TRBV6-1
CDR3nt: TGTGCCAGCACCGAGGGGGGGGGAATCGAAAAACTGTTTTTT
CDR3aa: CASTEGGGIEKLFF

d_gene: .
abundance: .
j_gene: TRBJ2-7
v_gene: TRBV10-3
CDR3nt: TGTGCCATCAGTCTAGGGGGTTCGGCCTACGAGCAGTACTTC
CDR3aa: CAISLGGSAYEQYF

d_gene: .
abundance: many
j_gene: TRBJ2-5
v_gene: TRBV7-2
CDR3nt: TGTGCCAGCAGCTTAACGACAGTCCTAGAGACCCAGTACTTC
CDR3aa: CASSLTTVLETQYF

d_gene: TRBD1
abundance: .
j_gene: TRBJ2-2
v_gene: TRBV11-2
CDR3nt: TGTGCCAGCAGCTTCGGGACAGGCACCGGGGAGCTGTTTTTT
CDR3aa: CASSFGTGTGELFF

d_gene: TRBD1
abundance: .
j_gene: TRBJ2-7
v_gene: TRBV2
CDR3nt: TGTGCCAGCAGCGGACAGGAAACGGGCGAGCAGTACTTC
CDR3aa: CASSGQETGEQYF

d_gene: .
abundance: .
j_gene: TRBJ1-2
v_gene: TRBV29-1
CDR3nt: TGCAGCGCGGGAGGGCAGGGAGACTATGGCTACACCTTC
CDR3aa: CSAGGQGDYGYTF

d_gene: .
abundance: few
j_gene: TRBJ2-7
v_gene: TRBV30
CDR3nt: TGTGCCTGGAGAACGTGGGGAGAGCAGTACTTC
CDR3aa: CAWRTWGEQYF

d_gene: TRBD2
abundance: few
j_gene: TRBJ2-5
v_gene: TRBV12-5
CDR3nt: TGTGCTAGTGGTTTGGTGGTCATGGGGACTAGCGGTATCCAAGAGACCCAGTACTTC
CDR3aa: CASGLVVMGTSGIQETQYF

d_gene: .
abundance: .
j_gene: TRBJ2-7
v_gene: TRBV15
CDR3nt: TGTGCCACCAGCAGAGAACCCAAGACTGGCGAGCAGTACTTC
CDR3aa: CATSREPKTGEQYF

d_gene: .
abundance: many
j_gene: TRBJ2-7
v_gene: TRBV2
CDR3nt: TGTGCCAGCAGCTCGCCGGCCCTAGATACTTCCTACGAGCAGTACTTC
CDR3aa: CASSSPALDTSYEQYF

d_gene: TRBD2
abundance: many
j_gene: TRBJ2-5
v_gene: TRBV20-1
CDR3nt: TGCAGTGCTAGAGACGTAGCGGGGGAGTACCAAGAGACCCAGTACTTC
CDR3aa: CSARDVAGEYQETQYF

d_gene: .
abundance: many
j_gene: TRBJ1-2
v_gene: TRBV7-2
CDR3nt: TGTGCCAGCAGCTTAACCGGGGGCCCTAACTATGGCTACACCTTC
CDR3aa: CASSLTGGPNYGYTF

d_gene: .
abundance: many
j_gene: TRBJ1-2
v_gene: TRBV20-1
CDR3nt: TGCAGTGCTAGGAAGCCAGGGACCGAAAACTTCTATGGCTACACCTTC
CDR3aa: CSARKPGTENFYGYTF

d_gene: .
abundance: many
j_gene: TRBJ2-5
v_gene: TRBV13
CDR3nt: TGTGCCAGCAGCAGGGGCGCTCGAGTAGGTGAAGAGACCCAGTACTTC
CDR3aa: CASSRGARVGEETQYF

d_gene: .
abundance: .
j_gene: TRBJ2-5
v_gene: TRBV18
CDR3nt: TGTGCCAGCTCACGCTACAGGGTGGGCCAAGAGACCCAGTACTTC
CDR3aa: CASSRYRVGQETQYF

d_gene: TRBD1
abundance: .
j_gene: TRBJ2-5
v_gene: TRBV7-6
CDR3nt: TGTGCCAGCAGGCCAACAGGGGGAGTTCTACAAGAGACCCAGTACTTC
CDR3aa: CASRPTGGVLQETQYF

d_gene: .
abundance: .
j_gene: TRBJ2-5
v_gene: TRBV7-2
CDR3nt: TGTGCCAGCAGCTTAGTCGGTATTTACGAGACCCAGTACTTC
CDR3aa: CASSLVGIYETQYF

d_gene: TRBD2
abundance: once
j_gene: TRBJ2-2
v_gene: TRBV9
CDR3nt: TGTGCCAGCAGCGAGTACGCTAGCGGGAGGGCGACCGGGGAGCTGTTTTTT
CDR3aa: CASSEYASGRATGELFF

d_gene: .
abundance: few
j_gene: TRBJ2-1
v_gene: TRBV12-5
CDR3nt: TGTGCTAGTGGTTTGACGCCGGGATTGCAGTTCTTC
CDR3aa: CASGLTPGLQFF

d_gene: TRBD1
abundance: many
j_gene: TRBJ1-4
v_gene: TRBV29-1
CDR3nt: TGCAGCGCCTTAACAGGGGGCAATGAAAAACTGTTTTTT
CDR3aa: CSALTGGNEKLFF

d_gene: .
abundance: few
j_gene: TRBJ1-1
v_gene: TRBV19
CDR3nt: TGTGCCAGTAGTATAATCCCCAAGATCCAGGGTGAAGCTTTCTTT
CDR3aa: CASSIIPKIQGEAFF

d_gene: .
abundance: .
j_gene: TRBJ1-1
v_gene: TRBV30
CDR3nt: TGTGCCTGGAGTCGGGGGACTGAAGCTTTCTTT
CDR3aa: CAWSRGTEAFF

d_gene: TRBD1
abundance: .
j_gene: TRBJ1-1
v_gene: TRBV29-1
CDR3nt: TGCAGCGTCCCCGGGACAGCTTACACTGAAGCTTTCTTT
CDR3aa: CSVPGTAYTEAFF

d_gene: TRBD1
abundance: few
j_gene: TRBJ1-1
v_gene: TRBV16
CDR3nt: TGTGCCAGCAGCCCCAGGACAGGGGGATTGGCCACTGAAGCTTTCTTT
CDR3aa: CASSPRTGGLATEAFF

d_gene: .
abundance: .
j_gene: TRBJ2-1
v_gene: TRBV27
CDR3nt: TGTGCCAGCAGTTCTGAACCTACTGGTTACAATGAGCAGTTCTTC
CDR3aa: CASSSEPTGYNEQFF

d_gene: TRBD1
abundance: many
j_gene: TRBJ1-5
v_gene: TRBV28
CDR3nt: TGTGCCAGCAGTGGACAGGGGAGCAATCAGCCCCAGCATTTT
CDR3aa: CASSGQGSNQPQHF

d_gene: .
abundance: many
j_gene: TRBJ1-5
v_gene: TRBV19
CDR3nt: TGTGCCAGTAGTATGGATGGTATCGGAATCCTAGCGAATCAGCCCCAGCATTTT
CDR3aa: CASSMDGIGILANQPQHF

d_gene: .
abundance: .
j_gene: TRBJ2-7
v_gene: TRBV5-1
CDR3nt: TGCGCCAGCAGCTTGTATCACGGTTCCTACGAGCAGTACTTC
CDR3aa: CASSLYHGSYEQYF